What follows is one T cell receptor beta chain and its context. Distinct nucleotide sequences in the sample also encode this CDR3. The data are from a study of blood T cell repertoires in COVID-19. Study-level background: The United States, Italy and Spain were the sources of the acute and convalescent COVID-19 samples. Nucleic acid was either cDNA or gDNA, and it came from T cells, B-cell-depleted T cells, or PBMCs.

After removal of 5 bases from V and 4 bases from J, the junction contained 2 bases not matched to a gene. Germline loops: CDR1 MNHEY, CDR2 SVGEGT. CDR3 length: 15 residues. In the study's own analysis: The authors estimated nucleated cell counts from reference gene primer amplification. The table came from immunoSEQ multiplex PCR; TCRdb's copy has only in-frame clones and leaves some out. V and J calls plus clone size are reproduced from that table; the DNA served to infer D and trimming. The top ten hold 0.2% to 0.3% of the sample, which has hundreds of thousands of clones, approximately 90% seen once.

The sample taken for sequencing was peripheral blood. This sequence was found in a woman under 30 with acute or convalescent COVID-19. The gene calls are TRBV6-2 or TRBV6-3 and TRBJ2-1; 13 bases line up with TRBD2. The DNA of the CDR3 is TGTGCCAGCAGTCGACTAGCGGGGGGTTACAATGAGCAGTTCTTC. Translation gives CASSRLAGGYNEQFF.